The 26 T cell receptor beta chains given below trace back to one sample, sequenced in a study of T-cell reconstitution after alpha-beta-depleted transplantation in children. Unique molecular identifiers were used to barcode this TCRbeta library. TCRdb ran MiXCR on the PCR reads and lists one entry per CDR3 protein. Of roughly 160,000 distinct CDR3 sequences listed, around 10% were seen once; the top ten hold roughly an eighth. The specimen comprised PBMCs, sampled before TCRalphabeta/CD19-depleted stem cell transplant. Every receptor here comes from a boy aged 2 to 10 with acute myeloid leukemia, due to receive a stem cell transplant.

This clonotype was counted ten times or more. In nucleotides, the CDR3 is TGTGCCAGCAGCTTAGCATGGACTACCAATGAGCAGTTCTTC. The encoded protein is CASSLAWTTNEQFF. The chain is built from TRBV11-2 and TRBJ2-1; D possibly corresponds to TRBD2 (6 bases). Germline CDR1 and CDR2: SGHAT and FQNNGV. Trimming cost V 1 base and J 6 bases, with 10 bases left between them. This CDR3 comprises 14 residues.

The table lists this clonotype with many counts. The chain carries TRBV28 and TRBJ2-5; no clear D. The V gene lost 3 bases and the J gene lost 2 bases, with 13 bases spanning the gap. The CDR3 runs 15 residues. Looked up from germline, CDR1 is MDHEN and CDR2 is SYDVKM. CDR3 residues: CASSFGPQTQETQYF. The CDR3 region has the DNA TGTGCCAGCAGTTTCGGGCCACAGACGCAAGAGACCCAGTACTTC.

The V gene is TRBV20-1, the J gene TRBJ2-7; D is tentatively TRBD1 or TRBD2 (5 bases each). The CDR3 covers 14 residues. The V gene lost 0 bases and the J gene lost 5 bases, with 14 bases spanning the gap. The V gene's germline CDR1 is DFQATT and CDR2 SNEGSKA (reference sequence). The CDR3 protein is CSARDPTLGDEQYV. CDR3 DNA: TGCAGTGCTAGAGATCCGACTCTGGGGGACGAGCAGTACGTC.

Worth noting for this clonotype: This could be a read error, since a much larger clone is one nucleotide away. The CDR3, as DNA: TGCAGTGCTAGAAACAGCGTGGAGGTAAACACCATATATTTT. It yields the protein CSARNSVEVNTIYF. This rearrangement joins TRBV20-1 to TRBJ1-3; D uncertain. The CDR3 is 14 amino acids. Germline-derived CDR1 and CDR2 are DFQATT and SNEGSKA (reference sequence). V gave up 2 bases and J gave up 6 bases, with 14 bases separating them.

The CDR3, as DNA: TGTGCCAGCCAAGGCCGCCGATTAGATAATTCACCCCTCCACTTT. Translation: CASQGRRLDNSPLHF. This rearrangement joins TRBV6-1 to TRBJ1-6; no firm D call. Trimming left V 8 bases short and J 5 bases short, with 16 bases between. CDR1 is MNHNS, CDR2 SASEGT, per germline. The CDR3 loop spans 15 amino acids.

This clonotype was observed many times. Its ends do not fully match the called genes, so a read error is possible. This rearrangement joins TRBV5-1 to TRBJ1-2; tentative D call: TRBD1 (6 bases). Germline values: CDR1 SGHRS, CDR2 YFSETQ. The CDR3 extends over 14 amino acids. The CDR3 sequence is CASSIIQGGYGYSF. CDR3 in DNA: TGCGCCAGCAGCATAATACAGGGAGGCTATGGCTACTCCTTC.

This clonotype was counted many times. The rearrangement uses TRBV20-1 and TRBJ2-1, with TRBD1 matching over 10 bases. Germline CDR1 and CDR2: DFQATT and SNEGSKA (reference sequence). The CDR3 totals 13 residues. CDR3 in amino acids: CSAGDRGYNEQFF. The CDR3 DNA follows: TGCAGCGCAGGGGACAGGGGATACAATGAGCAGTTCTTC.

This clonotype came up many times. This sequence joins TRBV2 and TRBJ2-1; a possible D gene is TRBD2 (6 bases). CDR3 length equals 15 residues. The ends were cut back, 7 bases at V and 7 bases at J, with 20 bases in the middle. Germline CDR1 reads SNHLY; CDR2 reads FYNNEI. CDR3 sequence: CASNPAGQGGNEQFF. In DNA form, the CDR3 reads TGTGCCAGCAACCCGGCCGGCCAGGGAGGTAATGAGCAGTTCTTC.

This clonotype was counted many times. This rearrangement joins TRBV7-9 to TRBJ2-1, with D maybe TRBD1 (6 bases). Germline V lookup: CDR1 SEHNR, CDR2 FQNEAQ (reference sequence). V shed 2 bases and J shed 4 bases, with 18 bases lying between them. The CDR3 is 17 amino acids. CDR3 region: CASSLRSWQGSYNEQFF. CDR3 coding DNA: TGTGCCAGCAGCTTAAGGTCGTGGCAGGGGTCTTACAATGAGCAGTTCTTC.

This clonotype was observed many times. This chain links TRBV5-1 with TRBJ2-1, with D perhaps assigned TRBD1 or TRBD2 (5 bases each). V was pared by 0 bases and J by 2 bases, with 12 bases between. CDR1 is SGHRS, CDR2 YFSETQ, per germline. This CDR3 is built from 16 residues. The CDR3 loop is CASSLVGAGAYNEQFF. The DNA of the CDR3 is TGCGCCAGCAGCTTGGTTGGGGCCGGGGCCTACAATGAGCAGTTCTTC.

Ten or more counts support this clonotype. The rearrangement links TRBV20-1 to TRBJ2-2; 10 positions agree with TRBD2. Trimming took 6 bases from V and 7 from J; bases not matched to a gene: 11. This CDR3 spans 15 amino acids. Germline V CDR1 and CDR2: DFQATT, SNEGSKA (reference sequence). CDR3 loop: CSAPRLAGAVGELFF. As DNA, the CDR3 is TGCAGTGCCCCACGGCTAGCGGGGGCAGTCGGGGAGCTGTTTTTT.

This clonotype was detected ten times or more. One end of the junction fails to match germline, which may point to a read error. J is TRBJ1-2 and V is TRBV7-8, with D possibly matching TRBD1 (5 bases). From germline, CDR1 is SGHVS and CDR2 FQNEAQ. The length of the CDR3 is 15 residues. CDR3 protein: CASSLSRDTLYGYTF. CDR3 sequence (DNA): TGTGCCAGCAGCTTATCCAGGGATACTCTCTATGGTTACACCTTC. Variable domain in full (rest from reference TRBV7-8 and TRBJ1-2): GAGVSQSPRYKVAKRGQDVALRCDPISGHVSLFWYQQALGQGPEFLTYFQNEAQLDKSGLPSDRFFAERPEGSVSTLKIQRTQQEDSAVYLCASSLSRDTLYGYTFGSGTRLTVV.

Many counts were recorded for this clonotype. CDR3 protein: CASSFLGAVNTGELFF. The CDR3 nucleotides are TGTGCCAGCAGCTTCCTTGGGGCGGTAAACACCGGGGAGCTGTTTTTT. V and J are TRBV7-9 and TRBJ2-2, with D tentatively TRBD1 (5 bases). Germline values: CDR1 SEHNR, CDR2 FQNEAQ (reference sequence). V gave up 3 bases and J gave up 2 bases, with 13 bases separating them. CDR3 length: 16 residues.

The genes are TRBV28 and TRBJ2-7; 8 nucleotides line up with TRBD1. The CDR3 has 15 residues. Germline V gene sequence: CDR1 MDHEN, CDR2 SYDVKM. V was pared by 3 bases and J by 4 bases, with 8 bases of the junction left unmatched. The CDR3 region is CASSFVGTGTYEQYF. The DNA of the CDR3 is TGTGCCAGCAGTTTCGTAGGGACAGGTACTTACGAGCAGTACTTC.

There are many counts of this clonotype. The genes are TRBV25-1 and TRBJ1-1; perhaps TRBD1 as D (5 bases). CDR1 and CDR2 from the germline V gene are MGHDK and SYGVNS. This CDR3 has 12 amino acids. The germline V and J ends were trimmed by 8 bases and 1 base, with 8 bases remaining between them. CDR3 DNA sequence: TGTGCCAGCCGAAGGGGGAACACTGAAGCTTTCTTT. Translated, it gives CASRRGNTEAFF. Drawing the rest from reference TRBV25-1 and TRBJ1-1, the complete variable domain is EADIYQTPRYLVIGTGKKITLECSQTMGHDKMYWYQQDPGMELHLIHYSYGVNSTEKGDLSSESTVSRIRTEHFPLTLESARPSHTSQYLCASRRGNTEAFFGQGTRLTVV.

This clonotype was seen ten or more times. The chain's CDR3 is CASSLGIGGPGAFF. DNA of the CDR3: TGTGCCAGCAGCTTAGGAATTGGGGGGCCGGGAGCTTTCTTT. The genes are TRBV7-9 and TRBJ1-1, with a possible D match to TRBD1 (6 bases). This CDR3 spans 14 amino acids. Germline assignment: CDR1 SEHNR and CDR2 FQNEAQ (reference sequence). V lost 1 base to trimming and J lost 10 bases, with 16 bases between them.

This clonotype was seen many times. In DNA, the CDR3 is TGTGCCAGCTCCAGGAGGCCAGGGAACACCGGGGAGCTGTTTTTT. Encoded protein: CASSRRPGNTGELFF. The gene calls are TRBV2 and TRBJ2-2; a weak D match, TRBD2 (5 bases). The CDR3 runs 15 residues. Trimming took off 8 bases at V and 1 base at J, with 14 bases between the two ends. CDR1 and CDR2 (germline): SNHLY, FYNNEI.

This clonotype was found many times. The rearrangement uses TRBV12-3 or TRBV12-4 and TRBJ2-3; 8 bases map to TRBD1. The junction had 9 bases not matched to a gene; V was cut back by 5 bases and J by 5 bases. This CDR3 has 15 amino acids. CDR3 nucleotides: TGTGCCAGCAGTCTTTCAGGGGGCAGGGGAGATACGCAGTATTTT. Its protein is CASSLSGGRGDTQYF.

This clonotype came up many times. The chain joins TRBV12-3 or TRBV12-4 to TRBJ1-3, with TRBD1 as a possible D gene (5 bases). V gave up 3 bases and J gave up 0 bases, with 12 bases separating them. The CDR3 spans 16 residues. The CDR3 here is CASSFGKGLSGNTIYF. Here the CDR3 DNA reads TGTGCCAGCAGTTTTGGAAAGGGGCTCTCTGGAAACACCATATATTTT.

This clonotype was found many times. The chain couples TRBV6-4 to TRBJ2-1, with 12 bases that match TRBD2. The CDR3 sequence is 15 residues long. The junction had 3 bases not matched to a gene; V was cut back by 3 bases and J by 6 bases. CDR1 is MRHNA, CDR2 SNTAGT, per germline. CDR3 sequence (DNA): TGTGCCAGCAGTGATCCGACTAGCGGGAGCAATGAGCAGTTCTTC. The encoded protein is CASSDPTSGSNEQFF.

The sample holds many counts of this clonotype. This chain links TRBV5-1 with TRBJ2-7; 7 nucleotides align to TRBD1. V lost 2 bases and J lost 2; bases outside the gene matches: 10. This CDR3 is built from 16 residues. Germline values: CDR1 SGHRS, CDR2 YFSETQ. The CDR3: CASSFARQGRTYEQYF. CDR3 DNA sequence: TGCGCCAGCAGCTTTGCCCGACAGGGACGGACCTACGAGCAGTACTTC. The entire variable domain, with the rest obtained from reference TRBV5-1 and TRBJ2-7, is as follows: KAGVTQTPRYLIKTRGQQVTLSCSPISGHRSVSWYQQTPGQGLQFLFEYFSETQRNKGNFPGRFSGRQFSNSRSEMNVSTLELGDSALYLCASSFARQGRTYEQYFGPGTRLTVT.

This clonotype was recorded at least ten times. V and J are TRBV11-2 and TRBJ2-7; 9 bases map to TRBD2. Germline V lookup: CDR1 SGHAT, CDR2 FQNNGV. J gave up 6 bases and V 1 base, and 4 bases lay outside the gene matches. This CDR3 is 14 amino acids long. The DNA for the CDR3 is TGTGCCAGCAGCTTAGGGGGACTAGCAGGCGAGCAGTACTTC. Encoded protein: CASSLGGLAGEQYF.

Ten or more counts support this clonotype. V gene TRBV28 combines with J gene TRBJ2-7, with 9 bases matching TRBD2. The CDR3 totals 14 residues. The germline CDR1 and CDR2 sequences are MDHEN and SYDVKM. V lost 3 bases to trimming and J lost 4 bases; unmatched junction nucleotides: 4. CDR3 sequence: CASSFAGGPYEQYF. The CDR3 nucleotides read TGTGCCAGCAGTTTCGCGGGAGGGCCATACGAGCAGTACTTC.

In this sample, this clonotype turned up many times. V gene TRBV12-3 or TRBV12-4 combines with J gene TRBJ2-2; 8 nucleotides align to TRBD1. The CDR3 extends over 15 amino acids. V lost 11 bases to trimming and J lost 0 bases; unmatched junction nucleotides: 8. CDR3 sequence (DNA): TGTGCCGGCGCAACGGGACAGGCGAACACCGGGGAGCTGTTTTTT. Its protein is CAGATGQANTGELFF.

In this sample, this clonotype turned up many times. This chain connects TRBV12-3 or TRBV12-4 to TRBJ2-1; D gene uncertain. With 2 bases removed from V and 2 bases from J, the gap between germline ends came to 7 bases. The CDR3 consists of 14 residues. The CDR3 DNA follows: TGTGCCAGCAGTTTACGGCCCCCCTACAATGAGCAGTTCTTC. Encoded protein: CASSLRPPYNEQFF.

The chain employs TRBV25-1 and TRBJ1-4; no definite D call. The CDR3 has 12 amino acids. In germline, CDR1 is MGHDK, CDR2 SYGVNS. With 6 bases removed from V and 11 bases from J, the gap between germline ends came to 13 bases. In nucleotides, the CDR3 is TGTGCCAGCAGCCTGGGTGTTGACAAACTGTTTTTT. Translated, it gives CASSLGVDKLFF.